This note documents a single T cell receptor (beta chain) sequence. The entry originates in a study of Tregs in tolerant kidney transplant recipients. Assay used: immunoSEQ multiplex PCR; TCRdb lists only in-frame clones, some missing. Here the sample spans around 77,000 clones, 98% being singletons. Thawed PBMCs were FACS-sorted into unstimulated CD4+CD25+CD127- regulatory T cells, CD4+CD25- non-regulatory cells, CD4 and CD8 cells. This TCR was sampled from a human donor who received a combined kidney and bone marrow transplant. Sequenced here: CD4+ T cells from blood, sampled before the transplant.

The CDR3, as DNA: TGTGCCAGCAGTTACCAACCCTCTAGTGCAGATACGCAGTATTTT. This encodes CASSYQPSSADTQYF. The J gene is TRBJ2-3, the V gene TRBV6-5, with D hard to call. The germline V gene encodes CDR1 MNHEY and CDR2 SVGAGI. V dropped 2 bases and J dropped 4 bases, with 13 bases sitting between them. CDR3 size: 15 residues.